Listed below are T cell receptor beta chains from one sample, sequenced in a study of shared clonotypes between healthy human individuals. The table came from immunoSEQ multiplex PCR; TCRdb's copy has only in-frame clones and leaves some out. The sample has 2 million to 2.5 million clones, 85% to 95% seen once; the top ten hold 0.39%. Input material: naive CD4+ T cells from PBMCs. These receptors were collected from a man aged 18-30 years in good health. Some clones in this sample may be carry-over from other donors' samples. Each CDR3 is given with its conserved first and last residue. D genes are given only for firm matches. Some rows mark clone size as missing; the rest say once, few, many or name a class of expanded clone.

CDR3aa: CASSTNGGYSYEQYF
CDR3nt: TGTGCCAGCAGTACCAATGGGGGTTATTCCTACGAGCAGTACTTC
v_gene: TRBV2
d_gene: .
abundance: .
j_gene: TRBJ2-7

CDR3aa: CASRTGQAKNIQYF
CDR3nt: TGTGCCAGCAGGACAGGGCAGGCCAAAAACATTCAGTACTTC
v_gene: TRBV28
d_gene: TRBD1
abundance: .
j_gene: TRBJ2-4

CDR3aa: CASSYGLAEIYEQYF
CDR3nt: TGTGCCAGCAGTTATGGACTAGCGGAGATATACGAGCAGTACTTC
v_gene: TRBV6-5
d_gene: TRBD2
abundance: .
j_gene: TRBJ2-7

CDR3aa: CASSIPGRMNTEAFF
CDR3nt: TGTGCCAGTAGTATACCGGGGCGGATGAACACTGAAGCTTTCTTT
v_gene: TRBV19
d_gene: .
abundance: .
j_gene: TRBJ1-1

CDR3aa: CASGLVLRLAEIYNEQFF
CDR3nt: TGTGCTAGTGGTTTGGTACTCCGACTAGCGGAGATATACAATGAGCAGTTCTTC
v_gene: TRBV12-5
d_gene: TRBD2
abundance: .
j_gene: TRBJ2-1

CDR3aa: CASSSYPGVEDTQYF
CDR3nt: TGTGCCAGCAGTTCCTACCCGGGGGTTGAGGATACGCAGTATTTT
v_gene: TRBV7-3
d_gene: .
abundance: .
j_gene: TRBJ2-3

CDR3aa: CASSRLAGGNNEQFF
CDR3nt: TGTGCCAGCAGTCGACTAGCGGGAGGGAACAATGAGCAGTTCTTC
v_gene: TRBV25-1
d_gene: TRBD2
abundance: .
j_gene: TRBJ2-1

CDR3aa: CASSSGQSNQPQHF
CDR3nt: TGTGCCAGCAGCTCTGGACAGAGCAATCAGCCCCAGCATTTT
v_gene: TRBV7-2
d_gene: .
abundance: .
j_gene: TRBJ1-5

CDR3aa: CASRQLGRGGFGDTQYF
CDR3nt: TGTGCCAGCAGGCAACTCGGTAGGGGCGGATTTGGAGATACGCAGTATTTT
v_gene: TRBV28
d_gene: .
abundance: .
j_gene: TRBJ2-3

CDR3aa: CATSRPGTSGSTDTQYF
CDR3nt: TGTGCCACCAGCAGGCCCGGGACTAGCGGATCAACAGATACGCAGTATTTT
v_gene: TRBV15
d_gene: TRBD2
abundance: .
j_gene: TRBJ2-3

CDR3aa: CASSLAYRGEQETQYF
CDR3nt: TGCGCCAGCAGCTTGGCCTACAGGGGCGAACAAGAGACCCAGTACTTC
v_gene: TRBV5-1
d_gene: TRBD1
abundance: .
j_gene: TRBJ2-5

CDR3aa: CASSILAGGYEQYF
CDR3nt: TGTGCCAGTAGTATTCTAGCGGGAGGGTACGAGCAGTACTTC
v_gene: TRBV19
d_gene: TRBD2
abundance: .
j_gene: TRBJ2-7

CDR3aa: CASSLTGQGGNEQFF
CDR3nt: TGTGCCAGCAGCCTTACAGGGCAGGGCGGGAATGAGCAGTTCTTC
v_gene: TRBV6-5
d_gene: .
abundance: .
j_gene: TRBJ2-1

CDR3aa: CASSPITGQPQHF
CDR3nt: TGTGCCAGCAGCCCCATTACGGGCCAGCCCCAGCATTTT
v_gene: TRBV7-2
d_gene: .
abundance: .
j_gene: TRBJ1-5

CDR3aa: CASSLGALTNEQFF
CDR3nt: TGCGCCAGCAGCTTGGGAGCCCTTACCAATGAGCAGTTCTTC
v_gene: TRBV5-1
d_gene: .
abundance: .
j_gene: TRBJ2-1

CDR3aa: CASSLSLSNEQYF
CDR3nt: TGTGCCAGCAGCTTGAGTCTCTCAAACGAGCAGTACTTC
v_gene: TRBV7-2
d_gene: .
abundance: .
j_gene: TRBJ2-7

CDR3aa: CASSAGGGANVLTF
CDR3nt: TGTGCCAGCAGCGCTGGAGGTGGGGCCAACGTCCTGACTTTC
v_gene: TRBV7-2
d_gene: .
abundance: .
j_gene: TRBJ2-6

CDR3aa: CASGDPGQGDEQYF
CDR3nt: TGTGCCAGCGGTGATCCGGGACAGGGGGACGAGCAGTACTTC
v_gene: TRBV27
d_gene: TRBD1
abundance: .
j_gene: TRBJ2-7

CDR3aa: CASSLSFKNTGELFF
CDR3nt: TGTGCCAGCAGCTTATCTTTCAAGAACACCGGGGAGCTGTTTTTT
v_gene: TRBV11-2
d_gene: .
abundance: .
j_gene: TRBJ2-2

CDR3aa: CASSEQTGHQPQHF
CDR3nt: TGTGCCAGCAGTGAACAGACAGGTCATCAGCCCCAGCATTTT
v_gene: TRBV6-1
d_gene: .
abundance: few
j_gene: TRBJ1-5

CDR3aa: CASGLTLGGSGYTF
CDR3nt: TGTGCCAGTGGTCTTACGTTAGGGGGCTCTGGCTACACCTTC
v_gene: TRBV19
d_gene: TRBD1
abundance: .
j_gene: TRBJ1-2

CDR3aa: CASADGQGIEAFF
CDR3nt: TGTGCCAGCGCAGACGGGCAGGGGATTGAAGCTTTCTTT
v_gene: TRBV18
d_gene: .
abundance: .
j_gene: TRBJ1-1

CDR3aa: CASSLLRTGANTEAFF
CDR3nt: TGTGCCAGCTCACTCCTCCGCACAGGGGCGAACACTGAAGCTTTCTTT
v_gene: TRBV18
d_gene: TRBD1
abundance: .
j_gene: TRBJ1-1

CDR3aa: CTSSQRHPTGELFF
CDR3nt: TGCACCAGCAGCCAGCGACACCCCACCGGGGAGCTGTTTTTT
v_gene: TRBV1
d_gene: .
abundance: .
j_gene: TRBJ2-2

CDR3aa: CASSLPRTGAEAFF
CDR3nt: TGTGCCAGCAGTTTACCACGGACAGGGGCTGAAGCTTTCTTT
v_gene: TRBV28
d_gene: TRBD1
abundance: .
j_gene: TRBJ1-1

CDR3aa: CASSSDLTSDTQYF
CDR3nt: TGTGCCAGCAGCTCGGACCTGACGTCAGATACGCAGTATTTT
v_gene: TRBV5-6
d_gene: .
abundance: once
j_gene: TRBJ2-3

CDR3aa: CASSPDRLAKNIQYF
CDR3nt: TGTGCCAGCAGTCCGGACAGGCTGGCCAAAAACATTCAGTACTTC
v_gene: TRBV28
d_gene: TRBD1
abundance: .
j_gene: TRBJ2-4

CDR3aa: CASRGGLYNEQFF
CDR3nt: TGTGCCAGCAGAGGGGGACTCTACAATGAGCAGTTCTTC
v_gene: TRBV2
d_gene: .
abundance: .
j_gene: TRBJ2-1

CDR3aa: CASSWDSIFGELFF
CDR3nt: TGTGCCAGCAGCTGGGACAGTATATTCGGGGAGCTGTTTTTT
v_gene: TRBV7-2
d_gene: TRBD1
abundance: .
j_gene: TRBJ2-2

CDR3aa: CASSETWGKNIQYF
CDR3nt: TGTGCCAGCAGTGAGACCTGGGGCAAAAACATTCAGTACTTC
v_gene: TRBV2
d_gene: .
abundance: .
j_gene: TRBJ2-4

CDR3aa: CASSQPGTSGRGSADTQYF
CDR3nt: TGTGCCAGCAGCCAGCCCGGGACTAGCGGGAGGGGGAGCGCAGATACGCAGTATTTT
v_gene: TRBV4-2
d_gene: TRBD2
abundance: .
j_gene: TRBJ2-3

CDR3aa: CASSDDMNTEAFF
CDR3nt: TGTGCCAGCAGTGACGACATGAACACTGAAGCTTTCTTT
v_gene: TRBV2
d_gene: .
abundance: few
j_gene: TRBJ1-1

CDR3aa: CASRPRRGATYEQYF
CDR3nt: TGTGCCAGCCGCCCACGACGCGGGGCTACCTACGAGCAGTACTTC
v_gene: TRBV6-1
d_gene: .
abundance: .
j_gene: TRBJ2-7

CDR3aa: CASSYDKVSYEQYF
CDR3nt: TGTGCCAGCAGCTACGACAAGGTCTCCTACGAGCAGTACTTC
v_gene: TRBV7-2
d_gene: .
abundance: .
j_gene: TRBJ2-7

CDR3aa: CASSQEVLAGGRDTQYF
CDR3nt: TGTGCCAGCAGCCAAGAAGTTCTGGCGGGAGGAAGGGATACGCAGTATTTT
v_gene: TRBV14
d_gene: TRBD2
abundance: .
j_gene: TRBJ2-3

CDR3aa: CASSPDLETYEQYF
CDR3nt: TGCGCCAGCAGCCCGGACCTTGAAACCTACGAGCAGTACTTC
v_gene: TRBV5-1
d_gene: .
abundance: once
j_gene: TRBJ2-7

CDR3aa: CASSRTGGSTEAFF
CDR3nt: TGTGCCAGCAGCCGAACAGGGGGTAGCACTGAAGCTTTCTTT
v_gene: TRBV2
d_gene: TRBD1
abundance: .
j_gene: TRBJ1-1

CDR3aa: CASSFYGQGSNYGYTF
CDR3nt: TGTGCCAGCAGTTTCTACGGACAGGGCTCTAACTATGGCTACACCTTC
v_gene: TRBV7-9
d_gene: TRBD1
abundance: .
j_gene: TRBJ1-2

CDR3aa: CASRFEETQYF
CDR3nt: TGTGCCAGCAGATTTGAAGAGACCCAGTACTTC
v_gene: TRBV28
d_gene: .
abundance: .
j_gene: TRBJ2-5

CDR3aa: CASSSGILGSGNTIYF
CDR3nt: TGTGCCAGCAGCTCCGGGATTTTGGGCTCTGGAAACACCATATATTTT
v_gene: TRBV7-9
d_gene: .
abundance: .
j_gene: TRBJ1-3

CDR3aa: CASSWGLAASSYNEQFF
CDR3nt: TGTGCCAGCAGCTGGGGACTAGCGGCCAGCTCCTACAATGAGCAGTTCTTC
v_gene: TRBV7-9
d_gene: TRBD2
abundance: .
j_gene: TRBJ2-1

CDR3aa: CASSVDSARGSYEQYF
CDR3nt: TGTGCCAGCAGCGTAGACTCAGCTAGGGGCTCCTACGAGCAGTACTTC
v_gene: TRBV9
d_gene: .
abundance: .
j_gene: TRBJ2-7

CDR3aa: CASSLGGLAPYF
CDR3nt: TGTGCCAGCAGTTTAGGAGGACTAGCGCCGTACTTC
v_gene: TRBV28
d_gene: TRBD2
abundance: .
j_gene: TRBJ2-7

CDR3aa: CASSLQGTNEKLFF
CDR3nt: TGCGCCAGCAGCTTACAGGGGACTAATGAAAAACTGTTTTTT
v_gene: TRBV5-1
d_gene: TRBD1
abundance: .
j_gene: TRBJ1-4

CDR3aa: CASSQTSERFYEQYF
CDR3nt: TGCGCCAGCAGCCAAACTAGCGAGAGGTTCTACGAGCAGTACTTC
v_gene: TRBV4-1
d_gene: TRBD2
abundance: .
j_gene: TRBJ2-7

CDR3aa: CASGPGTGETQYF
CDR3nt: TGTGCCAGTGGGCCCGGGACAGGGGAGACCCAGTACTTC
v_gene: TRBV19
d_gene: TRBD1
abundance: .
j_gene: TRBJ2-5

CDR3aa: CAWNHQGASEQYF
CDR3nt: TGTGCCTGGAATCACCAGGGGGCGTCCGAGCAGTACTTC
v_gene: TRBV30
d_gene: TRBD1
abundance: once
j_gene: TRBJ2-7

CDR3aa: CASRARDGYQPQHF
CDR3nt: TGTGCCAGCAGAGCCCGGGACGGCTATCAGCCCCAGCATTTT
v_gene: TRBV5-5
d_gene: .
abundance: .
j_gene: TRBJ1-5

CDR3aa: CASSSTASGSFKTQYF
CDR3nt: TGTGCCAGCAGTTCAACAGCTAGCGGGAGTTTTAAGACCCAGTACTTC
v_gene: TRBV28
d_gene: TRBD2
abundance: once
j_gene: TRBJ2-5

CDR3aa: CASSVDRGSYEQYF
CDR3nt: TGTGCCAGTAGTGTTGACAGGGGCTCCTACGAGCAGTACTTC
v_gene: TRBV19
d_gene: TRBD1
abundance: .
j_gene: TRBJ2-7

CDR3aa: CASVGLAKNIQYF
CDR3nt: TGTGCCAGCGTAGGGCTAGCCAAAAACATTCAGTACTTC
v_gene: TRBV2
d_gene: .
abundance: .
j_gene: TRBJ2-4

CDR3aa: CASSLAPRPYGYTF
CDR3nt: TGTGCCAGCAGCTTAGCGCCCAGACCCTATGGCTACACCTTC
v_gene: TRBV7-8
d_gene: .
abundance: .
j_gene: TRBJ1-2

CDR3aa: CASSPFLGISYEQYF
CDR3nt: TGTGCCAGCAGTCCCTTTCTGGGCATTTCCTACGAGCAGTACTTC
v_gene: TRBV28
d_gene: .
abundance: .
j_gene: TRBJ2-7

CDR3aa: CASSLADRTNYGYTF
CDR3nt: TGTGCCAGCAGCTTAGCCGACAGGACTAACTATGGCTACACCTTC
v_gene: TRBV7-9
d_gene: .
abundance: .
j_gene: TRBJ1-2

CDR3aa: CASPRSGNF
CDR3nt: TGTGCCAGCCCCAGAAGTGGGAATTTC
v_gene: TRBV5-8
d_gene: .
abundance: many
j_gene: TRBJ2-7

CDR3aa: CAWSVSASQGGNTIYF
CDR3nt: TGTGCCTGGAGTGTTTCAGCCTCTCAAGGTGGAAACACCATATATTTT
v_gene: TRBV30
d_gene: .
abundance: .
j_gene: TRBJ1-3

CDR3aa: CSVNRGNTEAFF
CDR3nt: TGCAGCGTTAACAGGGGAAACACTGAAGCTTTCTTT
v_gene: TRBV29-1
d_gene: TRBD1
abundance: .
j_gene: TRBJ1-1

CDR3aa: CASSLPGAKNIQYF
CDR3nt: TGTGCCAGCAGTTTGCCAGGAGCCAAAAACATTCAGTACTTC
v_gene: TRBV28
d_gene: .
abundance: .
j_gene: TRBJ2-4

CDR3aa: CASSAAFPTGEEKLFF
CDR3nt: TGTGCCAGCAGCGCCGCCTTCCCGACAGGGGAGGAAAAACTGTTTTTT
v_gene: TRBV9
d_gene: TRBD1
abundance: .
j_gene: TRBJ1-4

CDR3aa: CASSLVASSYEQYF
CDR3nt: TGCGCCAGCAGCTTGGTTGCTAGCTCTTACGAGCAGTACTTC
v_gene: TRBV5-1
d_gene: .
abundance: once
j_gene: TRBJ2-7